These 22 T cell receptor beta chains originate from one sample sequenced in a study of early T cells in non-severe SARS-CoV-2 infection. TCRdb fed the 5' RACE reads into MiXCR, producing one record per CDR3 protein. In the table there are around 60,000 distinct CDR3 sequences, roughly 18% of which are singletons. Source: whole blood, taken at baseline. The receptor source for this set is an adult who was a healthcare worker with PCR-confirmed SARS-CoV-2 infection or an uninfected control (not recorded which).

This clonotype has a handful of counts. V usage is TRBV7-2 and J usage is TRBJ1-5; D is uncertain. The CDR3 runs to 16 residues. Germline lookup yields CDR1 SGHTA and CDR2 FQGNSA. V shed 5 bases and J shed 2 bases, with 16 bases lying between them. The CDR3 loop reads CASSIAAGYGNQPQHF. The CDR3 region has the DNA TGTGCCAGCAGCATTGCTGCGGGTTATGGCAATCAGCCCCAGCATTTT.

The rearrangement joins TRBV7-2 to TRBJ2-1; D ambiguous. CDR3 length: 13 amino acids. The germline V gene encodes CDR1 SGHTA and CDR2 FQGNSA. Deletions cut 5 bases from V and 4 bases from J, with 9 bases between. CDR3 in amino acids: CASSPEAYNEQFF. In DNA form, the CDR3 reads TGTGCCAGCAGCCCCGAGGCATACAATGAGCAGTTCTTC.

This clonotype showed up many times. This chain connects TRBV29-1 to TRBJ2-7; TRBD2 is a possible D gene (5 bases). Germline V gene data show CDR1 as SQVTM and CDR2 as ANQGSEA. Trimming cost V 7 bases and J 4 bases, with 14 bases left between them. The CDR3 sequence is 12 residues long. The CDR3 region is CSASSGKYEQYF. CDR3 sequence (DNA): TGCAGCGCGTCTTCGGGGAAATACGAGCAGTACTTC.

This clonotype was detected once. The chain uses TRBV7-9 and TRBJ2-5; 8 bases match TRBD2. Germline CDR1 is SEHNR and CDR2 is FQNEAQ (reference sequence). The CDR3 has 16 residues. The V segment lost 2 bases and the J segment 3 bases; nucleotides outside the gene matches: 8. CDR3 in amino acids: CASSLRSGGPKETQYF. CDR3 bases: TGTGCCAGCAGCTTACGGTCGGGAGGGCCTAAAGAGACCCAGTACTTC.

The chain links TRBV9 to TRBJ2-1; 8 positions match TRBD1. The trim removed 4 bases at V and 14 bases at J, leaving 8 bases unmatched. Germline V gives CDR1 SGDLS, CDR2 YYNGEE. The CDR3 runs to 12 residues. The CDR3 DNA is TGTGCCAGCAGCTCCTCAGGGGGCGCGGAGTTCTTC. Protein: CASSSSGGAEFF.

This clonotype was seen ten or more times. The rearrangement uses TRBV5-1 and TRBJ1-5, with D possibly matching TRBD1 (5 bases). Per the germline V gene, CDR1 is SGHRS and CDR2 is YFSETQ. Trimming cost V 4 bases and J 4 bases, with 15 bases left between them. This CDR3 has 15 residues. For the CDR3, the DNA is TGCGCCAGCAGCCCCCGGGGCGACCCTAATCAGCCCCAGCATTTT. Protein product: CASSPRGDPNQPQHF. Based on the CDR3 plus reference TRBV5-1 and TRBJ1-5, the full variable domain is KAGVTQTPRYLIKTRGQQVTLSCSPISGHRSVSWYQQTPGQGLQFLFEYFSETQRNKGNFPGRFSGRQFSNSRSEMNVSTLELGDSALYLCASSPRGDPNQPQHFGDGTRLSIL.

The chain couples TRBV11-2 to TRBJ2-3; perhaps TRBD1 as D (5 bases). Germline V gene lookup returns CDR1 SGHAT and CDR2 FQNNGV. Trimming cost V 4 bases and J 6 bases, with 8 bases left between them. The CDR3 has 12 residues. CDR3 nucleotide sequence: TGTGCCAGCAGCTGGGGCCCGGATACGCAGTATTTT. Its translation is CASSWGPDTQYF.

This clonotype was detected only a few times. This chain connects TRBV7-6 to TRBJ1-1, with D maybe TRBD1 (5 bases). CDR1 is SGHVS, CDR2 FNYEAQ, per germline. CDR3 length: 14 residues. The ends were cut back, 2 bases at V and 4 bases at J, with 11 bases in the middle. CDR3 coding DNA: TGTGCCAGCAGCTTACAGGGATCTAGCACTGAAGCTTTCTTT. This sequence encodes CASSLQGSSTEAFF.

Worth noting for this clonotype: A much larger clone lies one base from this, so it may be a read error. This chain connects TRBV11-2 to TRBJ1-1; D gene uncertain. This CDR3 is built from 13 residues. Germline V gene data show CDR1 as SGHAT and CDR2 as FQNNGV. Here the CDR3 reads CVSSSLTNTEAFF. The CDR3 nucleotides are TGTGTCAGCAGCTCTCTAACGAACACTGAAGCTTTCTTT.

V and J are TRBV27 and TRBJ1-5; D is unresolved. CDR1 MNHEY and CDR2 SMNVEV come from the germline V gene (reference sequence). The CDR3 length is 12 residues. Trimming took 3 bases from V and 5 from J, leaving 5 bases between them. The CDR3 loop reads CASSLEDQPQHF. The CDR3 DNA follows: TGTGCCAGCAGTTTGGAGGATCAGCCCCAGCATTTT.

This chain joins TRBV6-1 and TRBJ1-5; D gene unclear. Germline assignment: CDR1 MNHNS and CDR2 SASEGT. This CDR3 contains 14 residues. Trimming left V 6 bases short and J 2 bases short, with 11 bases between. CDR3 nucleotide sequence: TGTGCCAGCAGCTTCCGGCAGGGCAATCAGCCCCAGCATTTT. Amino acid sequence: CASSFRQGNQPQHF.

This clonotype was observed a few times. V usage is TRBV4-2 and J usage is TRBJ1-2; perhaps TRBD1 as D (5 bases). Germline assignment: CDR1 LGHNA and CDR2 YNFKEQ. This CDR3 is built from 16 residues. The V end lost 1 base, the J end lost 4 bases, and 16 bases lay between the germline ends. The DNA of the CDR3 is TGTGCCAGCAGCCAAGTAGCAGGGAGCGCGGGCTATGGCTACACCTTC. It encodes CASSQVAGSAGYGYTF.

This clonotype was seen repeatedly, ten times or more. The chain carries TRBV9 and TRBJ2-3; D gene unclear. Trimming pared 4 bases from V and 0 bases from J, leaving 3 bases between. CDR1 is SGDLS, CDR2 YYNGEE, per germline. This CDR3 is 12 amino acids long. CDR3 nucleotides: TGTGCCAGCAGCCTGAGCACAGATACGCAGTATTTT. This gives the protein CASSLSTDTQYF.

The chain employs TRBV5-6 and TRBJ2-3; 10 nucleotides line up with TRBD1. V gave up 1 base and J gave up 5 bases; unmatched junction bases: 7. Germline V CDR1 and CDR2: SGHDT, YYEEEE. The CDR3 is 16 amino acids. The CDR3: CASSLIPGQGQDTQYF. CDR3 nucleotide sequence: TGTGCCAGCAGCTTGATTCCGGGACAGGGGCAAGATACGCAGTATTTT.

This clonotype has only one observation. V is TRBV11-2 and J is TRBJ2-7; D call uncertain. This CDR3 spans 13 amino acids. In germline, CDR1 is SGHAT, CDR2 FQNNGV. The V and J ends lost 5 bases and 6 bases respectively, with 14 bases between them. The CDR3 loop is CASSPRPGFEQYF. The CDR3 DNA is TGTGCCAGCAGCCCGAGGCCAGGTTTCGAGCAGTACTTC.

The gene calls are TRBV29-1 and TRBJ2-7; 7 bases are a match to TRBD2. The ends lost 4 bases at V and 0 bases at J; junction bases unmatched: 6. The CDR3 sequence is 14 residues long. CDR1 and CDR2 from the germline V gene are SQVTM and ANQGSEA. CDR3 nucleotides: TGCAGCGTTGGGATAGCGGGCAGCTCCTACGAGCAGTACTTC. Protein product: CSVGIAGSSYEQYF.

The chain combines TRBV28 with TRBJ2-6; D not resolved. Germline CDR1 and CDR2: MDHEN and SYDVKM. V dropped 6 bases and J dropped 0 bases, with 3 bases sitting between them. There are 13 residues in the CDR3. For the CDR3, the DNA is TGTGCCAGCAGACGCTCTGGGGCCAACGTCCTGACTTTC. Residues: CASRRSGANVLTF.

The rearrangement links TRBV2 to TRBJ2-7, with 11 bases aligning to TRBD1. Germline V gene sequence: CDR1 SNHLY, CDR2 FYNNEI. The CDR3 covers 14 residues. After removal of 5 bases from V and 3 bases from J, the junction contained 3 bases not matched to a gene. CDR3 sequence reads: CASSRDRGVYEQYF. For the CDR3, the DNA is TGTGCCAGCAGTCGGGACAGGGGGGTCTACGAGCAGTACTTC.

The CDR3 DNA reads as TGTGCCAGCAGCTTGGCACCGGGACAGAGCAATCAGCCCCAGCATTTT. Residues: CASSLAPGQSNQPQHF. The rearrangement uses TRBV5-5 and TRBJ1-5; 7 positions match TRBD1. The CDR3 is 16 residues long. CDR1 SGHKS and CDR2 YYEKEE come from the germline V gene (reference sequence). The V and J ends lost 0 bases and 1 base, in that order; junction bases with no gene match: 4.

The rearrangement links TRBV5-1 to TRBJ2-1; D unclear. With 0 bases removed from V and 0 bases from J, the gap between germline ends came to 10 bases. CDR1 is SGHRS, CDR2 YFSETQ, per germline. This CDR3 contains 16 residues. CDR3 nucleotides: TGCGCCAGCAGCTTGGTGTGGGAACGCTCCTACAATGAGCAGTTCTTC. Translating it yields CASSLVWERSYNEQFF.

This clonotype was seen at least ten times. J is TRBJ1-1 and V is TRBV4-2; D unresolved. V was cut by 0 bases and J by 2 bases, with 19 bases left in between. The CDR3 covers 18 residues. From germline, CDR1 is LGHNA and CDR2 YNFKEQ. CDR3 in DNA: TGTGCCAGCAGCCAAGACCTACCGGCCTCCTACCGTAACACTGAAGCTTTCTTT. This translates into CASSQDLPASYRNTEAFF.

The rearrangement links TRBV7-9 to TRBJ2-6; 10 nucleotides agree with TRBD2. In germline, CDR1 is SEHNR, CDR2 FQNEAQ (reference sequence). This CDR3 has 17 amino acids. The V segment lost 5 bases and the J segment 2 bases; nucleotides outside the gene matches: 6. The CDR3 DNA reads as TGTGCCAGCAGCCTGGGACTAGCGACTGCTGGGGCCAACGTCCTGACTTTC. Protein product: CASSLGLATAGANVLTF.